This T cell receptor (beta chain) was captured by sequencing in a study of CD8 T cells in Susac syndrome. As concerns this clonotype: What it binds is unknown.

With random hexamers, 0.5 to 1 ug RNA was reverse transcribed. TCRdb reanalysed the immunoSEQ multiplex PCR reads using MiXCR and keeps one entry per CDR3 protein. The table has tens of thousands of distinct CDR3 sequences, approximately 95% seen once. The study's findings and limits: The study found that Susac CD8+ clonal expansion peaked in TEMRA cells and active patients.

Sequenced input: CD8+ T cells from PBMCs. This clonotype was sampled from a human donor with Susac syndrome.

The CDR3 here is CASSLGTAYGYTF. CDR3 sequence (DNA): TGTGCCAGCAGCCTCGGGACAGCGTATGGCTACACCTTC. The V call is TRBV7-2, the J call TRBJ1-2; 7 bases align to TRBD1. V was pared by 5 bases and J by 5 bases, with 5 bases of the junction left unmatched. CDR3 length equals 13 residues. Germline V gives CDR1 SGHTA, CDR2 FQGNSA.